This T cell receptor (beta chain) is from a study of shared clonotypes between healthy human individuals. In the case of this clone: What it binds is unknown.

Using immunoSEQ multiplex PCR, the repertoire was profiled, and TCRdb retains in-frame clones only, with some absent. This sample carries 2 million to 3 million clones, 90% to 95% of them seen once, and the ten largest clones take approximately 0.35%. Germline trimming cut 3 bases from V and 1 base from J; bases unmatched to any gene: 9. In germline, CDR1 is SGHRS, CDR2 YFSETQ. The CDR3 is 16 residues long. Findings and caveats of the study: In contrast to clonotypes shared by all four donors, non-shared clonotypes had lower generation probabilities.

The source material was naive CD4+ T cells from PBMCs. Noted subset: CD45RA+ positively selected. This rearrangement joins TRBV5-1 to TRBJ2-5, with 7 bases that match TRBD2. This clonotype was obtained from a man younger than 35 in good health. Some clones in this sample may be carry-over from other donors' samples. CDR3 bases: TGCGCCAGCAGCTCTACGGGTCTAGCGGTCCAAGAGACCCAGTACTTC. Amino acids: CASSSTGLAVQETQYF. Full variable domain (rest looked up from reference TRBV5-1 and TRBJ2-5): KAGVTQTPRYLIKTRGQQVTLSCSPISGHRSVSWYQQTPGQGLQFLFEYFSETQRNKGNFPGRFSGRQFSNSRSEMNVSTLELGDSALYLCASSSTGLAVQETQYFGPGTRLLVL.